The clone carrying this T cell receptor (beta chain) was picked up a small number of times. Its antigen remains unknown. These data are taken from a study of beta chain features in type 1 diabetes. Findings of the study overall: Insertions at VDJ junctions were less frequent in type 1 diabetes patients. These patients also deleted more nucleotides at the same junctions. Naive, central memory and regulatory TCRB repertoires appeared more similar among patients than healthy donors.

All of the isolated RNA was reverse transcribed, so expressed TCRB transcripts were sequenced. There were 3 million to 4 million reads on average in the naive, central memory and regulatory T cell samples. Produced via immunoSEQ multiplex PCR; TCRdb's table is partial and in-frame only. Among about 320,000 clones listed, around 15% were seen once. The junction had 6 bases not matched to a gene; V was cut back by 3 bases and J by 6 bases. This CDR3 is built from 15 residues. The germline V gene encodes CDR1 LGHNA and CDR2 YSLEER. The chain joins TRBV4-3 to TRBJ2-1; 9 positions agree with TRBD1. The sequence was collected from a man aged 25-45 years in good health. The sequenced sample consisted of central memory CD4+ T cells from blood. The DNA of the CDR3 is TGCGCCAGCAGCCAGGAACAGGGGGCACTCAATGAGCAGTTCTTC. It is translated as CASSQEQGALNEQFF.